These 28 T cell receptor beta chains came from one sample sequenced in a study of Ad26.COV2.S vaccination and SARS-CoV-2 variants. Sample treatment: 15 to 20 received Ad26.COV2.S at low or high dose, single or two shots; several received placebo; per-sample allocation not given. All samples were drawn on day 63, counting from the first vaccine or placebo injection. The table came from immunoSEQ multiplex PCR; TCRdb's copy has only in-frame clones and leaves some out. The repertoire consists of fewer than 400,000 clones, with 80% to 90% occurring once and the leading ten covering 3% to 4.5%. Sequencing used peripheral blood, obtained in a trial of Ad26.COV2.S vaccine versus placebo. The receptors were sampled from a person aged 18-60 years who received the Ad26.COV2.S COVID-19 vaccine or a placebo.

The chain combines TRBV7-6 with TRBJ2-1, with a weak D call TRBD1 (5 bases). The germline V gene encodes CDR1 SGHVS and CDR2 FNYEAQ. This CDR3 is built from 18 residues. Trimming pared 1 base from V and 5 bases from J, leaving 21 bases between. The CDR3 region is CASSLDVRRSVQDNEQFF. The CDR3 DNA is TGTGCCAGCAGCTTAGACGTCAGAAGGAGTGTACAGGACAATGAGCAGTTCTTC.

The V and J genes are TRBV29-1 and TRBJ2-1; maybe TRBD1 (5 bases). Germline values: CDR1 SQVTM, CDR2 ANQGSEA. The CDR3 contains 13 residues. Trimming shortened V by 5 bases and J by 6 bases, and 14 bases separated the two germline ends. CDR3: CSVLTWGGNEQFF. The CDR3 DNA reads TGCAGCGTTCTAACCTGGGGCGGCAATGAGCAGTTCTTC.

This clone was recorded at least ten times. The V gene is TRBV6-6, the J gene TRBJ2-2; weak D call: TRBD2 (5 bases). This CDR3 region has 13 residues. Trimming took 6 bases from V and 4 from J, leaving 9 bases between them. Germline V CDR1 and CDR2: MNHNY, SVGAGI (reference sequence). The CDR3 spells CASSPTSTGELFF. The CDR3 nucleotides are TGTGCCAGCAGCCCAACTAGCACCGGGGAGCTGTTTTTT.

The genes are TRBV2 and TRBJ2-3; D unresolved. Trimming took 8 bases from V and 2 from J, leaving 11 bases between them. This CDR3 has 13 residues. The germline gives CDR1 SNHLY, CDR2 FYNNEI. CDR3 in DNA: TGTGCCAGCCGACGGAACCCCACAGATACGCAGTATTTT. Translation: CASRRNPTDTQYF.

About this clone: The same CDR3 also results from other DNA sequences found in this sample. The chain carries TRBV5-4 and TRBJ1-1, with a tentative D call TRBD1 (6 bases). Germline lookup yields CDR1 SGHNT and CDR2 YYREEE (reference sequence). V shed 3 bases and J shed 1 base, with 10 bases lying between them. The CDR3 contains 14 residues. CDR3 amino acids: CASSSGGGNTEAFF. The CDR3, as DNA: TGTGCCAGCAGCTCGGGAGGGGGGAACACTGAAGCTTTCTTT. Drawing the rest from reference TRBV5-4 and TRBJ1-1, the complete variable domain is ETGVTQSPTHLIKTRGQQVTLRCSSQSGHNTVSWYQQALGQGPQFIFQYYREEENGRGNFPPRFSGLQFPNYSSELNVNALELDDSALYLCASSSGGGNTEAFFGQGTRLTVV.

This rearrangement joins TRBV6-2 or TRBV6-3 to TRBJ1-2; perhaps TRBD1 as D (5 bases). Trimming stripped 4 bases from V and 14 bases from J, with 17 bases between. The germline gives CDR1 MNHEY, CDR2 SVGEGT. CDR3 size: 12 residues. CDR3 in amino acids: CASSSRQRSGTF. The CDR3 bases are TGTGCCAGCAGTTCGAGACAGCGCTCTGGAACCTTC.

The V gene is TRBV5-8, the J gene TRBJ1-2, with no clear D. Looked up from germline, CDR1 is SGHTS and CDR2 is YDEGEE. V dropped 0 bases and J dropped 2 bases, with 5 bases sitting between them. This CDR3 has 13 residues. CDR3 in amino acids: CASSLGVNYGYTF. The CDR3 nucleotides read TGTGCCAGCAGCTTGGGGGTAAACTATGGCTACACCTTC.

CDR3 in amino acids: CASSAGGGNEKLFF. The DNA for the CDR3 is TGTGCCAGCAGCGCAGGGGGGGGTAATGAAAAACTGTTTTTT. The chain carries TRBV4-2 and TRBJ1-4; 7 positions agree with TRBD1. Germline CDR1 LGHNA, CDR2 YNFKEQ. There are 14 residues in the CDR3. J was trimmed by 4 bases and V by 5 bases; bases with no gene match: 4.

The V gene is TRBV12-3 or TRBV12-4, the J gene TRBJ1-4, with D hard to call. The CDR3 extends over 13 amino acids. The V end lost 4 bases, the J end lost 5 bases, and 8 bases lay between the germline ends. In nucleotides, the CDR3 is TGTGCCAGCAGTTACAGTGTGAATGAAAAACTGTTTTTT. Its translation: CASSYSVNEKLFF.

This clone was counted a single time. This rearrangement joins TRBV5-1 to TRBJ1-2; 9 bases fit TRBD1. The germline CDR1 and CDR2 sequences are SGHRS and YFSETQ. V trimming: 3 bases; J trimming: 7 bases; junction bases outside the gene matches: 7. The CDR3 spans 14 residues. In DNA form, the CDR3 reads TGCGCCAGCAGCTCGGGACAGGGCTCTTCTGGCTACACCTTC. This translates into CASSSGQGSSGYTF.

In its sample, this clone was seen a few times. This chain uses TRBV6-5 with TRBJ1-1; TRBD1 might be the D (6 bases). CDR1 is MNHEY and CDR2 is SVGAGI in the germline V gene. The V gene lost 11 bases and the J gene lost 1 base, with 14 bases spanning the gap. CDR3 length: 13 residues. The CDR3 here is CAVRKGQNTEAFF. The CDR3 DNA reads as TGTGCCGTCCGCAAGGGACAGAACACTGAAGCTTTCTTT.

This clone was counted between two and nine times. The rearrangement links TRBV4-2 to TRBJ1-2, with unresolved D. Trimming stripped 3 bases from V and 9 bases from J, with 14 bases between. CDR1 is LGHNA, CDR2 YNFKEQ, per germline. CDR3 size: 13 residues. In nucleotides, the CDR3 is TGTGCCAGCAGCCAGGGAGGATCCGCGAGCTACACCTTC. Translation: CASSQGGSASYTF.

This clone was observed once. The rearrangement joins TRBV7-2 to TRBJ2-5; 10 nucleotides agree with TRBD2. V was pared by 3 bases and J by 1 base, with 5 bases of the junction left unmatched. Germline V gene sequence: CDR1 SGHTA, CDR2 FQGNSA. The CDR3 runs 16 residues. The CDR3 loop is CASSLMLAGGQETQYF. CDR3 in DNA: TGTGCCAGCAGCTTGATGTTAGCGGGGGGCCAAGAGACCCAGTACTTC.

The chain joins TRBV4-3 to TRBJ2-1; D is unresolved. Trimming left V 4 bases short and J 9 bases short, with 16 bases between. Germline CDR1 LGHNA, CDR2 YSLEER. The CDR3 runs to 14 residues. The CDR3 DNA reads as TGCGCCAGCAGCCCGGACGGCCGGTATGGTGAGCAGTTCTTC. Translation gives CASSPDGRYGEQFF.

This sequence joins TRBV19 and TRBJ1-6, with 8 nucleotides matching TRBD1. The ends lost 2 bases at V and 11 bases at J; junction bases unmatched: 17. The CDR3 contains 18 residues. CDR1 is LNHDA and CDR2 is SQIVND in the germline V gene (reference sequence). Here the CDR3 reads CASSIKGGGRTGRTPLHF. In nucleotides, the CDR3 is TGTGCCAGTAGTATAAAGGGAGGAGGCCGGACAGGGCGAACACCCCTCCACTTT.

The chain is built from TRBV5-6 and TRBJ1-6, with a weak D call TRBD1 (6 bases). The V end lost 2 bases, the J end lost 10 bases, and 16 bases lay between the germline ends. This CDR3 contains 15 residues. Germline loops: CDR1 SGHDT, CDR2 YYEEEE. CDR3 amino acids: CASSLRGAQDSPLHF. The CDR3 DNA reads TGTGCCAGCAGCTTACGGGGGGCGCAGGACTCACCCCTCCACTTT.

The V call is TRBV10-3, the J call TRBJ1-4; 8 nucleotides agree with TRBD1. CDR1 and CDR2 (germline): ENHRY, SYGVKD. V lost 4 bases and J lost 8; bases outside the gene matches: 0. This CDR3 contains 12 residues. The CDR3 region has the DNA TGTGCCATCAGTGCAGGGGGCGAAAAACTGTTTTTT. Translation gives CAISAGGEKLFF.

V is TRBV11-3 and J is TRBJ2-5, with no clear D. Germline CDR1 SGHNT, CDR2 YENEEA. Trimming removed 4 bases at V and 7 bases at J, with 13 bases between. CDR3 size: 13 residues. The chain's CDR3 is CASSSGPPGTQYF. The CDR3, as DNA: TGTGCCAGCAGCTCCGGGCCACCCGGGACCCAGTACTTC.

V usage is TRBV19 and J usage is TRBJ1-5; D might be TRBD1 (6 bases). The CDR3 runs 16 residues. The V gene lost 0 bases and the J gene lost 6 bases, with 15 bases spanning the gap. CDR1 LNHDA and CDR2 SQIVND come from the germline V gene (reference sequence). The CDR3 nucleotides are TGTGCCAGTAGTATAGAAGGGGGAGGGAGGGGTCAGCCCCAGCATTTT. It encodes CASSIEGGGRGQPQHF. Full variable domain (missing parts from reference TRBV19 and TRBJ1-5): DGGITQSPKYLFRKEGQNVTLSCEQNLNHDAMYWYRQDPGQGLRLIYYSQIVNDFQKGDIAEGYSVSREKKESFPLTVTSAQKNPTAFYLCASSIEGGGRGQPQHFGDGTRLSIL.

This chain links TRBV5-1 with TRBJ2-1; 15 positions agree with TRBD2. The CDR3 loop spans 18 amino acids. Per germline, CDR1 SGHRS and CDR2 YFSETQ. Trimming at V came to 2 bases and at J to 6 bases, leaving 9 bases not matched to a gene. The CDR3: CASSFGAGLAGGSNEQFF. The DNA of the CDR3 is TGCGCCAGCAGCTTTGGGGCGGGACTAGCGGGGGGCTCCAATGAGCAGTTCTTC. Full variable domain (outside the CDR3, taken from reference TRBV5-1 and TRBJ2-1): KAGVTQTPRYLIKTRGQQVTLSCSPISGHRSVSWYQQTPGQGLQFLFEYFSETQRNKGNFPGRFSGRQFSNSRSEMNVSTLELGDSALYLCASSFGAGLAGGSNEQFFGPGTRLTVL.

DNA for the CDR3: TGTGCCAGCAGTTACCGCAGGGGTACCTCCTACGAGCAGTACTTC. Translation: CASSYRRGTSYEQYF. This chain uses TRBV6-5 with TRBJ2-7, with D perhaps TRBD1 (6 bases). Between the trimmed V and J ends, which lost 2 bases and 0 bases, there was a span of 11 bases. This CDR3 region has 15 residues. Germline V lookup: CDR1 MNHEY, CDR2 SVGAGI.

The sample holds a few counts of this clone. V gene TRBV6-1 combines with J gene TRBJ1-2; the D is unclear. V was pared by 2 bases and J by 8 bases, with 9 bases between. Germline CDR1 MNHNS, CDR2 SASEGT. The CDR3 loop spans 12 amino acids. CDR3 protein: CASSEWVGGYTF. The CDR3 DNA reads TGTGCCAGCAGTGAATGGGTAGGGGGCTACACCTTC.

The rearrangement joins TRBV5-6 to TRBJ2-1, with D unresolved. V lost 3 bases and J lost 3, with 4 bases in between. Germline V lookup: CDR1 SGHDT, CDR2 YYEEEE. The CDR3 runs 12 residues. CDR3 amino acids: CASSSLYNEQFF. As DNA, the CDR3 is TGTGCCAGCAGCTCACTCTACAATGAGCAGTTCTTC. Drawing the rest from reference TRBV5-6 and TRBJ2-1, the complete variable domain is DAGVTQSPTHLIKTRGQQVTLRCSPKSGHDTVSWYQQALGQGPQFIFQYYEEEERQRGNFPDRFSGHQFPNYSSELNVNALLLGDSALYLCASSSLYNEQFFGPGTRLTVL.

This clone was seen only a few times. Here the CDR3 reads CASSLAQGAYEQYF. Written as DNA, the CDR3 is TGTGCCAGCAGCTTAGCACAGGGGGCTTACGAGCAGTACTTC. This chain links TRBV11-2 with TRBJ2-7; TRBD1 aligns across 9 bases. CDR3 length equals 14 residues. Germline trimming cut 1 base from V and 4 bases from J; bases unmatched to any gene: 2. The germline V gene encodes CDR1 SGHAT and CDR2 FQNNGV.

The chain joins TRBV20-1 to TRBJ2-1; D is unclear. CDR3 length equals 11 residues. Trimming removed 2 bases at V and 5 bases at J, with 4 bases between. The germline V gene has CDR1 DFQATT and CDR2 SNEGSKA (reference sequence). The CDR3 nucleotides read TGCAGTGCTAGATTTGACAATGAGCAGTTCTTC. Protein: CSARFDNEQFF.

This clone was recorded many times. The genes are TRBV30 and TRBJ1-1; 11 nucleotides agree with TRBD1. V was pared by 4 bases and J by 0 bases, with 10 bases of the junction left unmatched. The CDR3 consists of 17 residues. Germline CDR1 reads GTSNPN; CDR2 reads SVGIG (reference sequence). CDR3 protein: CAWTPLPGQGVNTEAFF. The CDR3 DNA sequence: TGTGCCTGGACCCCCCTCCCGGGACAGGGGGTGAACACTGAAGCTTTCTTT.

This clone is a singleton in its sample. The CDR3 nucleotides are TGTGCCACCAGCAGAGAAGGACCTACCTACGAGCAGTACTTC. It codes for CATSREGPTYEQYF. The V and J genes are TRBV15 and TRBJ2-7; D remains unclear. Germline loops: CDR1 LNHNV, CDR2 YYDKDF (reference sequence). The CDR3 loop spans 14 amino acids. The V end lost 0 bases, the J end lost 2 bases, and 8 bases lay between the germline ends.

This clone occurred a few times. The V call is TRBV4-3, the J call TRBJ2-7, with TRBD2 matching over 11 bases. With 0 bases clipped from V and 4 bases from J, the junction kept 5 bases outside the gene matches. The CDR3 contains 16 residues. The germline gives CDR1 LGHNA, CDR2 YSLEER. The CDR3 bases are TGCGCCAGCAGCCAAGAAGTAGCGGGGGGGCGATACGAGCAGTACTTC. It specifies CASSQEVAGGRYEQYF.